One and the same sample provided the 21 T cell receptor beta chains below, sequenced in a study of shared clonotypes between healthy human individuals. Measured with immunoSEQ multiplex PCR; TCRdb has only the in-frame clones, and not every one. This table has approximately 840,000 clones, 96% appearing once. Naive CD8 populations comprised CD45RO-negative cells positively selected for CCR7, excluding terminally differentiated effector memory CD45RA+ cells. Material: naive CD8+ T cells sorted from blood. These receptors all come from a young man in good health.

This chain links TRBV19 with TRBJ2-1; 14 bases align to TRBD2. J was trimmed by 13 bases and V by 2 bases; bases with no gene match: 7. Germline loops: CDR1 LNHDA, CDR2 SQIVND (reference sequence). CDR3 size: 15 residues. The CDR3 loop is CASSIQPGLAGDQFF. In nucleotides, the CDR3 is TGTGCCAGTAGTATACAACCGGGACTAGCGGGAGATCAGTTCTTC.

J is TRBJ2-7 and V is TRBV14, with TRBD2 matching over 8 bases. Germline CDR1 reads SGHDN; CDR2 reads FVKESK. This CDR3 contains 16 residues. V dropped 0 bases and J dropped 3; count of bases not matched to a gene: 7. The CDR3 protein is CASSQDLGLDGYEQYF. As DNA, the CDR3 is TGTGCCAGCAGCCAAGATTTGGGACTAGACGGCTACGAGCAGTACTTC.

The rearrangement joins TRBV18 to TRBJ1-1, with D unresolved. The germline V and J ends were trimmed by 6 bases and 0 bases, with 20 bases remaining between them. This CDR3 is 17 amino acids long. CDR1 and CDR2 from the germline V gene are KGHSH and LQKENI. The CDR3 spells CASSDYPPLEMNTEAFF. In DNA, the CDR3 is TGTGCCAGCTCGGACTATCCCCCATTAGAAATGAACACTGAAGCTTTCTTT.

This sequence joins TRBV27 and TRBJ2-5; 8 bases map to TRBD1. Germline lookup yields CDR1 MNHEY and CDR2 SMNVEV (reference sequence). The CDR3 runs 13 residues. Unmatched junction bases numbered 3, after V lost 5 bases and J lost 4 bases. The CDR3 reads CASSTGGGETQYF. The CDR3 bases are TGTGCCAGCAGTACAGGGGGTGGAGAGACCCAGTACTTC.

This clone was counted only a few times. This same CDR3 is encoded by further DNA sequences in the sample. The chain is built from TRBV9 and TRBJ2-3; no clear D. This CDR3 has 13 residues. Trimming took 2 bases from V and 1 from J, leaving 5 bases between them. Per germline, CDR1 SGDLS and CDR2 YYNGEE. CDR3 protein: CASSVSGTDTQYF. The CDR3 region has the DNA TGTGCCAGCAGCGTCTCGGGCACAGATACGCAGTATTTT.

In this sample, this clone turned up once. The chain joins TRBV29-1 to TRBJ1-1, with D possibly matching TRBD1 (5 bases). This CDR3 is 16 amino acids long. Trimming cost V 0 bases and J 4 bases, with 18 bases left between them. Germline values: CDR1 SQVTM, CDR2 ANQGSEA. This CDR3 reads CSVEEPLRGGSTEAFF. Written as DNA, the CDR3 is TGCAGCGTTGAAGAACCACTTCGGGGGGGGTCCACTGAAGCTTTCTTT. Full variable domain (remainder filled in from reference TRBV29-1 and TRBJ1-1): SAVISQKPSRDICQRGTSLTIQCQVDSQVTMMFWYRQQPGQSLTLIATANQGSEATYESGFVIDKFPISRPNLTFSTLTVSNMSPEDSSIYLCSVEEPLRGGSTEAFFGQGTRLTVV.

The rearrangement uses TRBV4-3 and TRBJ2-1; D not certain. Germline V gives CDR1 LGHNA, CDR2 YSLEER. The CDR3 has 17 amino acids. The germline V and J ends were trimmed by 0 bases and 10 bases, with 22 bases remaining between them. DNA of the CDR3: TGCGCCAGCAGCCAAGATTGGCAGATTCACCGTAGTCCCGAGCAGTTCTTC. Translation gives CASSQDWQIHRSPEQFF.

This clone appeared a single time. The gene calls are TRBV7-9 and TRBJ2-5, with D maybe TRBD2 (5 bases). The CDR3 consists of 14 residues. Germline assignment: CDR1 SEHNR and CDR2 FQNEAQ (reference sequence). Trimming took 1 base from V and 0 from J, leaving 6 bases between them. The CDR3 DNA is TGTGCCAGCAGCTTAGACGGGAACCAAGAGACCCAGTACTTC. This gives the protein CASSLDGNQETQYF. Together with reference TRBV7-9 and TRBJ2-5, the CDR3 gives the full variable domain: DTGVSQNPRHKITKRGQNVTFRCDPISEHNRLYWYRQTLGQGPEFLTYFQNEAQLEKSRLLSDRFSAERPKGSFSTLEIQRTEQGDSAMYLCASSLDGNQETQYFGPGTRLLVL.

The CDR3 nucleotides read TGTGCCAGCAGCTTTTCCGCCCGGTTAGATACGCAGTATTTT. Translating gives CASSFSARLDTQYF. The chain combines TRBV5-4 with TRBJ2-3, with D uncertain. V lost 2 bases and J lost 5, with 12 bases in between. CDR1 SGHNT and CDR2 YYREEE come from the germline V gene (reference sequence). The CDR3 contains 14 residues.

The chain is built from TRBV4-1 and TRBJ2-1, with D possibly being TRBD1 or TRBD2 (6 bases each). The CDR3 spans 14 residues. Trimming stripped 4 bases from V and 6 bases from J, with 13 bases between. Germline-derived CDR1 and CDR2 are MGHRA and YSYEKL. The CDR3 DNA reads as TGCGCCAGCAGCCCTTATGGGGGGCTCAATGAGCAGTTCTTC. Its translation: CASSPYGGLNEQFF.

This sequence joins TRBV7-9 and TRBJ2-1, with 12 bases fitting TRBD2. The germline V gene has CDR1 SEHNR and CDR2 FQNEAQ (reference sequence). V trimming: 11 bases; J trimming: 7 bases; junction bases outside the gene matches: 15. This CDR3 is built from 16 residues. The CDR3 nucleotides read TGTGCCTTCGAGGCTAGCGGGAGGGCCAGTGTAAATGAGCAGTTCTTC. Translated: CAFEASGRASVNEQFF.

The CDR3: CASNIDRGRIGELFF. The CDR3 nucleotides read TGTGCCAGCAACATCGACAGGGGGCGCATCGGGGAGCTGTTTTTT. J is TRBJ2-2 and V is TRBV2, with 10 bases identical to TRBD1. J lost 7 bases, V lost 7 bases, and 9 bases had no gene match. Per germline, CDR1 SNHLY and CDR2 FYNNEI. This CDR3 contains 15 residues.

As regards this clone: Other DNA sequences within the sample encode an identical CDR3. The rearrangement links TRBV27 to TRBJ2-5; D tentatively fits TRBD1 or TRBD2 (5 bases each). CDR3 length: 14 amino acids. In germline, CDR1 is MNHEY, CDR2 SMNVEV (reference sequence). Trimming stripped 2 bases from V and 2 bases from J, with 9 bases between. This chain's CDR3 is CASSLLGVQETQYF. CDR3 sequence (DNA): TGTGCCAGCAGTTTACTGGGGGTACAAGAGACCCAGTACTTC.

A single count supports this clone. At the DNA level, this CDR3 is encoded by other sequences in the same sample as well. The chain links TRBV28 to TRBJ1-2; D unresolved. The V and J ends lost 1 base and 0 bases respectively, with 3 bases between them. The CDR3 runs 13 residues. Germline V gene sequence: CDR1 MDHEN, CDR2 SYDVKM. CDR3 in DNA: TGTGCCAGCAGTTTATCACCTAACTATGGCTACACCTTC. Protein product: CASSLSPNYGYTF.

The chain has TRBV7-7 and TRBJ2-1; 9 bases fit TRBD1. This CDR3 is built from 15 residues. CDR1 and CDR2 from the germline V gene are SSHAT and FNYEAQ (reference sequence). V shed 5 bases, J shed 2 bases, and the junction held 4 bases outside the gene matches. Written as DNA, the CDR3 is TGTGCCAGCAGCCCCACAGGGGGCGCCTACAATGAGCAGTTCTTC. Translation gives CASSPTGGAYNEQFF.

The V gene is TRBV9, the J gene TRBJ1-2; 10 bases align to TRBD1. Trimming at V came to 4 bases and at J to 4 bases, leaving 7 bases not matched to a gene. Germline V CDR1 and CDR2: SGDLS, YYNGEE. The CDR3 runs to 15 residues. The DNA for the CDR3 is TGTGCCAGCAGCCCTCGGACAGGGGGAGGCTATGGCTACACCTTC. Protein product: CASSPRTGGGYGYTF.

The rearrangement joins TRBV27 to TRBJ2-1, with 10 bases identical to TRBD2. With 4 bases clipped from V and 6 bases from J, the junction kept 9 bases outside the gene matches. The CDR3 length is 16 residues. The germline gives CDR1 MNHEY, CDR2 SMNVEV (reference sequence). CDR3 sequence: CASSSLAGWGVNEQFF. The CDR3 DNA is TGTGCCAGCAGTTCACTAGCGGGATGGGGTGTCAATGAGCAGTTCTTC.

This clone was counted a single time. The rearrangement links TRBV7-9 to TRBJ1-4, with 7 bases that match TRBD1. The CDR3 length is 17 residues. V shed 5 bases and J 8 bases; nucleotides not matched to a gene: 17. Germline V gives CDR1 SEHNR, CDR2 FQNEAQ (reference sequence). The CDR3 DNA reads TGTGCCAGCAGCGGACTAGGAAGAGACAGGGATTCCGAAAAACTGTTTTTT. It specifies CASSGLGRDRDSEKLFF.

This chain uses TRBV21-1 with TRBJ2-1. TRBV21-1 has pseudogene status. CDR3 length: 15 residues. Here the CDR3 DNA reads TGTGCCAGCAGCAAAGCGGGTAGCTCCTACAATGAGCAGTTCTTC. Protein sequence: CASSKAGSSYNEQFF.

V and J are TRBV4-1 and TRBJ2-7; D unresolved. The germline gives CDR1 MGHRA, CDR2 YSYEKL. V was clipped by 0 bases and J by 2 bases, with 14 bases between them. This CDR3 has 16 amino acids. The CDR3 DNA follows: TGCGCCAGCAGCCAAGATCAAGGAGACTTCGCCTACGAGCAGTACTTC. Translated, it gives CASSQDQGDFAYEQYF.

The chain couples TRBV29-1 to TRBJ2-7; 12 bases are shared with TRBD1. There are 17 residues in the CDR3. With V trimmed by 1 base and J by 3 bases, 10 bases remained unmatched. Germline values: CDR1 SQVTM, CDR2 ANQGSEA. In DNA form, the CDR3 reads TGCAGCGTTGAAGGGGGGACAGGGGGCGCCCAGGACTACGAGCAGTACTTC. Translation: CSVEGGTGGAQDYEQYF.